The rows below give T cell receptor beta chains drawn from one sample of a study of post-analysis software for immune sequencing data. Via MiXCR, TCRdb re-called the PCR reads, giving one row per CDR3 protein. The sample lists 450,000 to 700,000 distinct CDR3 sequences, roughly two fifths seen once, with over 1.5% in the top ten. Material for sequencing was blood. Receptors originate from a girl aged 10-17 years with multiple sclerosis. Both conserved end residues are part of each CDR3. D genes are given only for firm matches. The size field is filled for only some rows; it gives once, few, many or a size class.

V gene	J gene	D gene	clone size	CDR3 protein	CDR3 DNA
TRBV10-2	TRBJ2-5	-	few	CASSENDRRETQYF	TGCGCCAGCAGTGAAAATGACAGAAGGGAGACCCAGTACTTC
TRBV6-1	TRBJ2-5	TRBD1	few	CASSPTGGPETQYF	TGTGCCAGCAGTCCCACAGGGGGCCCAGAGACCCAGTACTTC
TRBV6-5	TRBJ1-1	-	-	CASSYQTGNTEAFF	TGTGCCAGCAGTTACCAGACAGGGAACACTGAAGCTTTCTTT
TRBV28	TRBJ2-3	TRBD1	-	CASSLTGPRETDTQYF	TGTGCCAGCAGCTTGACAGGGCCCAGGGAGACAGATACGCAGTATTTT
TRBV30	TRBJ2-5	-	once	CAWSVLALQETQYF	TGTGCCTGGAGTGTCTTGGCCCTCCAAGAGACCCAGTACTTC
TRBV12-3/TRBV12-4	TRBJ2-3	TRBD2	-	CASSSRASGSITDTEYF	TGTGCCAGCAGTTCTAGGGCTAGCGGGAGTATAACAGATACGGAATATTTT
TRBV4-2	TRBJ2-7	TRBD2	few	CASSPGLAASYEQYF	TGTGCCAGCAGCCCCGGACTAGCGGCCTCCTACGAGCAGTACTTC
TRBV24-1	TRBJ2-7	-	few	CATSDILGLEQYF	TGTGCCACCAGTGACATCCTGGGTCTCGAGCAGTACTTC
TRBV20-1	TRBJ2-7	TRBD2	few	CSASLAGPGYEQYF	TGCAGTGCTAGTCTAGCGGGACCGGGTTACGAGCAGTACTTC
TRBV29-1	TRBJ1-2	-	few	CSAQRADYGYTF	TGCAGCGCCCAACGGGCCGACTATGGCTACACCTTC
TRBV6-6	TRBJ1-4	-	-	CASSFRQVPNEKLFF	TGTGCCAGCAGTTTCAGGCAGGTCCCAAATGAAAAACTGTTTTTT
TRBV7-2	TRBJ1-1	-	-	CASTLDLEAFF	TGTGCCAGCACCCTTGACCTTGAAGCTTTCTTT
TRBV5-1	TRBJ2-7	-	few	CASSFMDSSYEQYF	TGCGCCAGCAGCTTCATGGACAGCTCCTACGAGCAGTACTTC
TRBV5-1	TRBJ2-1	-	-	CASSLHAPSYNEQFF	TGCGCCAGCAGCTTGCACGCCCCCTCCTACAATGAGCAGTTCTTC
TRBV5-1	TRBJ2-4	-	-	CASSAEGFGIQYF	TGCGCCAGCAGCGCGGAGGGGTTCGGTATTCAGTACTTC